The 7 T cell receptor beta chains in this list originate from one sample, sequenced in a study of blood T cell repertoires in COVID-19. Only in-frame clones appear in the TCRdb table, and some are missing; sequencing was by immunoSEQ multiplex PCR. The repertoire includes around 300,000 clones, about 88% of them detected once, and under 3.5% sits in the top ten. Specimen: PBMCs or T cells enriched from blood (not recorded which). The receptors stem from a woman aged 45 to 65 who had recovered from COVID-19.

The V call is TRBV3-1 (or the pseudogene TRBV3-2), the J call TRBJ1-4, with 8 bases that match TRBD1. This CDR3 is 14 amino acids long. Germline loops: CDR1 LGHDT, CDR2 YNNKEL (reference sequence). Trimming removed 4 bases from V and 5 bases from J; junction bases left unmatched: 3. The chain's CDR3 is CASSRGDRNEKLFF. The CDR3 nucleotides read TGTGCCAGCAGCCGAGGGGACAGGAATGAAAAACTGTTTTTT.

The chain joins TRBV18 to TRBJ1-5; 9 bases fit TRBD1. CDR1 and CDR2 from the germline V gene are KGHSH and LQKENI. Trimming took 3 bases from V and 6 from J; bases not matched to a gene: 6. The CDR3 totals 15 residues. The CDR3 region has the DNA TGTGCCAGCTCACCCCCGGGACAGGGAATTCAGCCCCAGCATTTT. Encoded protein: CASSPPGQGIQPQHF.

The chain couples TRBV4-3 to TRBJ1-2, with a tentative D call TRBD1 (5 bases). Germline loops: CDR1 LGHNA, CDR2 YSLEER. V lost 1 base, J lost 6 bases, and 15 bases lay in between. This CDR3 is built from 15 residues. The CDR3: CASSQVGRGFNGYTF. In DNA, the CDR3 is TGCGCCAGCAGCCAAGTAGGTAGGGGTTTCAATGGCTACACCTTC.

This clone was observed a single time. The chain's CDR3 is CASSRQGYREQYF. The CDR3 DNA reads as TGTGCCAGCAGCCGCCAGGGTTATCGCGAGCAGTACTTC. The chain has TRBV7-9 and TRBJ2-7; D perhaps matches TRBD1 (5 bases). The V end lost 5 bases, the J end lost 6 bases, and 14 bases lay between the germline ends. Germline assignment: CDR1 SEHNR and CDR2 FQNEAQ (reference sequence). The CDR3 totals 13 residues. The whole variable domain, filled in from reference TRBV7-9 and TRBJ2-7, reads DTGVSQNPRHKITKRGQNVTFRCDPISEHNRLYWYRQTLGQGPEFLTYFQNEAQLEKSRLLSDRFSAERPKGSFSTLEIQRTEQGDSAMYLCASSRQGYREQYFGPGTRLTVT.

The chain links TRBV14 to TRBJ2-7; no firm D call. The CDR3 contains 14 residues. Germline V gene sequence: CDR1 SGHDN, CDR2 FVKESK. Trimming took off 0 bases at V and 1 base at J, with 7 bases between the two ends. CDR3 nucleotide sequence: TGTGCCAGCAGCCAAGATCAGGTTTCCTACGAGCAGTACTTC. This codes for CASSQDQVSYEQYF.

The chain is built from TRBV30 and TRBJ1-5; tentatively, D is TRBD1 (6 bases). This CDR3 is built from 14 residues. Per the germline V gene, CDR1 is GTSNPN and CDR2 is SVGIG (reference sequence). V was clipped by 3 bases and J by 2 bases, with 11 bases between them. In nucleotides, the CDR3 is TGTGCCTGGAGGGGTCCAGGGGGCAATCAGCCCCAGCATTTT. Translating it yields CAWRGPGGNQPQHF. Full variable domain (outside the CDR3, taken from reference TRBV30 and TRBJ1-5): SQTIHQWPATLVQPVGSPLSLECTVEGTSNPNLYWYRQAAGRGLQLLFYSVGIGQISSEVPQNLSASRPQDRQFILSSKKLLLSDSGFYLCAWRGPGGNQPQHFGDGTRLSIL.

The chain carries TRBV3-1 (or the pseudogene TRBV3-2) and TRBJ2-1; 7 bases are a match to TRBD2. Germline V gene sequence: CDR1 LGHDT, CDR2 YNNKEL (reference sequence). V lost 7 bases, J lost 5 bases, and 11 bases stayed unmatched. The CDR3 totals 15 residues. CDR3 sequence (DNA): TGTGCCAGCAAGGCATTCCGGGCGGGAGACAATGAGCAGTTCTTC. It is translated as CASKAFRAGDNEQFF.